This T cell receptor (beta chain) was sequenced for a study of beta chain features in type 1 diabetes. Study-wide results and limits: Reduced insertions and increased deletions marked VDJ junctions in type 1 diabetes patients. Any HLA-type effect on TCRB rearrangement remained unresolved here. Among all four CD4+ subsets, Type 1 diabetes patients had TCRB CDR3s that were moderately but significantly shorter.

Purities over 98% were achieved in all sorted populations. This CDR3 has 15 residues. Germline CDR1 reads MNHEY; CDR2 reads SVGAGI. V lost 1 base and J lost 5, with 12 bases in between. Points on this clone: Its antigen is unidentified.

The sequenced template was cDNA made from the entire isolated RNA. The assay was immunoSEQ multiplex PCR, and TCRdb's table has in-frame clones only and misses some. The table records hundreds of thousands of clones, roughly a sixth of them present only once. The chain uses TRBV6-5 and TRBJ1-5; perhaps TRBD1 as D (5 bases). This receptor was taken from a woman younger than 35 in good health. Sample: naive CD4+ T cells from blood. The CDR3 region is CASSYFRDGDQPQHF. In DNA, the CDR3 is TGTGCCAGCAGTTACTTTAGGGACGGGGATCAGCCCCAGCATTTT.